This TCR beta chain originates from a study of T cell responses to AZD1222 COVID-19 vaccine (dated by TCRdb to the early 2020s). Notes on the research overall: TCR sequencing covered about 230 trial participants: roughly 200 given two doses of AZD1222 and 26 given two doses of MenACWY control vaccine. Trial participants were enrolled by age into subgroups of 18-55, 56-69 and 70-plus years, and around 150, 28 and 57 TCR-sequenced participants, respectively, were included in these subgroups. What the authors observed across the whole study: Epitopes outside the regions mutated in the B.1.351 and B.1.1.7 variants were reportedly recognized by nearly half of the unique spike-specific TCRs. No day 14 peak-response samples were available, so repertoires were characterized only after the peak T cell response. The 56-69-year group was small, and its depth increase did not reach significance, likely because of low power. A significant rise in spike-specific TCR breadth and depth was observed after two AZD1222 doses relative to day 0 and relative to MenACWY recipients. Conclusions about previously exposed vaccinees were limited because only six AZD1222 recipients were SARS-CoV-2 seropositive at baseline. Participants were mostly white British, with more females than males. The authors suggested clonal diversity may have been underestimated. CD4 TCRs associated with the vaccine covered the entire spike protein, and the dominant responses were in regions 160-218 and 743-854.

The CDR3 regions of human TCRbeta chains were subjected to immunosequencing. Per the source publication's procedure: TCRs in the repertoires were matched against a reference library of SARS-CoV-2-specific TCRs that had been generated with the MIRA antigen-specificity platform. Breadth meant the fraction of unique TCRs that were SARS-CoV-2-associated, whereas depth meant the fraction of total T cells that were SARS-CoV-2-associated. Each spike-specific TCR was assigned to its reactive spike region and to a CD4 or CD8 class using the MIRA data. Log10-transformed breadth and depth values were compared by one-way ANOVA with Sidak's multiple comparisons tests. Entries here come from immuneACCESS through TCRdb and include only in-frame sequences with V and J called. Some clones fail to appear in such tables; in the studies checked, an unresolved V gene covers under half of the shortfall, and the cause of the remainder is unknown. The DNA gave D and trimming, while V, J and clone size come from that table. The sample profile shows tens of thousands of clones; about four fifths of them were found once. 5% to 6.5% of the sample goes to the ten largest clones.

The time point label on this specimen signifies: about 28 days (+/-7) after the second vaccine dose. AZD1222 recipients given second doses at about 4 weeks or at about 12 weeks were pooled, since spike-specific TCR depth and breadth were not found to differ between the two schedules. Vaccinee samples came from UK trials COV001 and COV002, including a single-blind randomized controlled phase 2/3 trial of AZD1222 (ChAdOx1 nCoV-19) in healthy adults. For TCRbeta chain sequencing, PBMC samples were collected from trial participants at day 0 and at day 28 after the second dose. This clone was seen just once. Its specific antigen is unknown. Base qualities are missing; no much larger clone stands one base away. This TCR came from an adult who received the AZD1222 COVID-19 vaccine. The sample was peripheral blood, taken 28 days after the second AZD1222 dose.

In nucleotides, the sequence is TGTGCCAGCAGCCAAGATTGGACCTCTGGGGCCAACGTCCTGACTTTC. Its protein product is CASSQDWTSGANVLTF. The chain is made from TRBV3-1 (or the pseudogene TRBV3-2) and TRBJ2-6, with no D gene named confidently. The germline V gene (reference sequence) provides CDR1 LGHDT and CDR2 YNNKEL. The V end loses 0 bases and the J end loses 0 bases, and a stretch of 6 bases separates them. Inclusive of the bounding cysteine and phenylalanine, the CDR3 is 16 residues long. CDR3 DNA is the only sequence kept; it has 48 bases, read in frame from the first base.